This is a list of T cell receptor beta chains from one sample in a study of cytomegalovirus exposure and HLA in healthy donors. Produced via immunoSEQ multiplex PCR; TCRdb's table is partial and in-frame only. Among 98,000 or so clones listed, over 75% were seen once. The sample was PBMCs. These receptors were taken from a woman between 18 and 30 years old in good health and CMV-seropositive. The CDR3 runs from the conserved cysteine through the conserved F or W. Fields, in order: V gene, D gene, J gene, clone size, CDR3 protein, CDR3 DNA. A D gene is named only where the DNA matches it firmly. Some rows have no size entry. The others give once, few or many, or a class for an expanded clone.

>TRBV6-5|.|TRBJ2-7|.
CASSYATGTYEQYF
TGTGCCAGCAGTTACGCGACAGGAACCTACGAGCAGTACTTC
>TRBV5-1|TRBD2|TRBJ2-5|.
CASSVGTSGTGETQYF
TGCGCCAGCAGCGTTGGGACTAGCGGGACGGGTGAGACCCAGTACTTC
>TRBV28|.|TRBJ1-1|.
CASSSPSGTPMNTEAFF
TGTGCCAGCAGTTCCCCATCAGGGACACCCATGAACACTGAAGCTTTCTTT
>TRBV15|TRBD2|TRBJ2-1|.
CATRPGLAVNEQFF
TGTGCCACCAGACCGGGACTAGCGGTCAATGAGCAGTTCTTC
>TRBV7-8|.|TRBJ2-7|.
CASSTRQSSEQYF
TGTGCCAGCAGCACCCGACAGTCTAGCGAGCAGTACTTC
>TRBV27|TRBD2|TRBJ2-3|.
CASSLQLAGVPDTQYF
TGTGCCAGCAGTTTGCAACTAGCGGGAGTTCCAGATACGCAGTATTTT
>TRBV15|.|TRBJ1-1|.
CATSGTSGGSTEAFF
TGTGCCACCAGCGGGACTTCCGGGGGGAGCACTGAAGCTTTCTTT
>TRBV30|TRBD1|TRBJ1-3|once
CAWSKPGQGAGNTIYF
TGTGCCTGGAGTAAGCCGGGACAGGGGGCTGGAAACACCATATATTTT
>TRBV30|TRBD1|TRBJ1-1|.
CAWDRGLGYAAEAFF
TGTGCCTGGGACAGGGGCTTGGGGTATGCAGCTGAAGCTTTCTTT
>TRBV2|.|TRBJ2-7|.
CASMLGPWGEQYF
TGTGCCAGCATGCTGGGGCCATGGGGAGAGCAGTACTTC
>TRBV28|TRBD2|TRBJ2-7|once
CASSPRIAGPPYEQYF
TGTGCCAGCAGTCCCAGGATAGCGGGACCCCCCTACGAGCAGTACTTC
>TRBV2|TRBD2|TRBJ2-2|.
CASSFSSGGSSGELFF
TGTGCCAGCAGTTTTTCTAGCGGGGGGTCATCCGGGGAGCTGTTTTTT
>TRBV28|.|TRBJ2-7|.
CASSTQTQTSSPYEQYF
TGTGCCAGCAGTACTCAAACCCAGACTAGTAGCCCCTACGAGCAGTACTTC
>TRBV6-1|.|TRBJ2-7|.
CASSELTSSYEQYF
TGTGCCAGCAGTGAGCTAACTTCCTCCTACGAGCAGTACTTC
>TRBV6-6|TRBD1|TRBJ2-7|.
CASSSRTGYEQYF
TGTGCCAGCAGTTCCCGGACAGGGTACGAGCAGTACTTC
>TRBV5-6|TRBD1|TRBJ2-7|.
CASSPPGQAFGEQYF
TGTGCCAGCAGCCCCCCGGGACAGGCTTTTGGGGAGCAGTACTTC
>TRBV18|TRBD1|TRBJ2-7|.
CASSRGQDEMYEQYF
TGTGCCAGCTCACGTGGACAGGATGAGATGTACGAGCAGTACTTC
>TRBV13|TRBD2|TRBJ2-1|.
CASSSSGTSGRTYNEQFF
TGTGCCAGCAGCTCCAGCGGGACTAGCGGGAGGACCTACAATGAGCAGTTCTTC
>TRBV7-2|.|TRBJ2-7|once
CASTLHGVYEQYF
TGTGCCAGCACCCTACACGGGGTCTACGAGCAGTACTTC
>TRBV28|TRBD1|TRBJ1-1|.
CASSSRQGLGNTEAFF
TGTGCCAGCAGTTCAAGACAGGGGCTCGGGAACACTGAAGCTTTCTTT
>TRBV29-1|TRBD2|TRBJ2-1|.
CSVGGGPEYNEQFF
TGCAGCGTGGGGGGAGGGCCTGAATACAATGAGCAGTTCTTC
>TRBV11-3|.|TRBJ1-3|.
CASSLERFSGNTIYF
TGTGCCAGCAGCTTAGAGCGGTTCTCTGGAAACACCATATATTTT